This TCR beta chain was obtained from a study of T cell responses to AZD1222 COVID-19 vaccine. The data were produced by immunoSEQ multiplex PCR, yet TCRdb's version contains in-frame clones alone and is incomplete. Of around 220,000 clones detected, 90% to 95% appear once; the ten largest clones hold about 1.5%. Trimming removed 1 base at V and 4 bases at J, with 9 bases between. CDR3 size: 14 residues. The chain employs TRBV23-1 and TRBJ2-3, with D uncertain. TRBV23-1 is reported as an ORF; its role is uncertain. This material consisted of peripheral blood, taken 28 days after the second dose of the MenACWY control vaccine. The receptor was derived from an adult who received the MenACWY meningococcal vaccine as a control. The CDR3 is CASSQFSRSDTQYF. DNA for the CDR3: TGCGCCAGCAGTCAATTCTCCCGTTCAGATACGCAGTATTTT.